Reported below is one T cell receptor beta chain. The antigen remains undetermined. V dropped 4 bases and J dropped 7 bases, with 16 bases sitting between them. This CDR3 has 14 residues. From germline, CDR1 is SGHRS and CDR2 YFSETQ. The data were taken from a study of T cells in localized non-small cell lung cancer. TCRdb's table, derived via immunoSEQ multiplex PCR, lists solely in-frame clones and lacks some. In the table there are 25,000 to 35,000 clones, 85% to 90% of which are singletons. General study points: Turning up in adjacent lung were a median around 50 of the top 100 tumor clones. Higher adjacent-lung clonality was associated with shorter survival. Of the tissues analyzed, uninvolved adjacent lung showed maximal T cell clonality, greater than tumor.

The sequence was collected from a female donor older than 55 with stage I lung adenocarcinoma. The sequenced sample was peripheral blood, obtained before any cancer treatment. The V call is TRBV5-1, the J call TRBJ2-3, with D possibly TRBD2 on 5 matching bases. CDR3 sequence (DNA): TGCGCCAGCAGCCCCCCGCTAGAGGGATATACGCAGTATTTT. Its protein is CASSPPLEGYTQYF.